This is a list of T cell receptor beta chains from one sample in a study of T cells expressing NK-cell markers. TCRdb re-called the 5' RACE reads and shows each CDR3 protein once, DNA omitted. The record lists 200,000 to 300,000 distinct CDR3 sequences, of which the ten most abundant hold roughly 0.4%. Specimen: blood T cells: a sorted CD56 or NKG2C T cell subset, CD4+ or CD8+ T cells, or bulk PBMC T cells (not recorded which). The source is a man between 18 and 35 years old in good health. The CDR3 runs from the conserved cysteine through the conserved F or W.

TRBJ1-2 TRBV4-2 CASSQEVEVNYGYTF
TRBJ1-4 TRBV20-1 CSAQSPGQGDEKLFF
TRBJ2-1 TRBV29-1 CSVEDFKPGLAATPGGNEQFF
TRBJ1-5 TRBV12-3/TRBV12-4 CASSLGQVVLNQPQHF
TRBJ2-5 TRBV28 CASNTIPTGQETQYF
TRBJ2-1 TRBV27 CASRKQGNDEQFF
TRBJ2-3 TRBV5-1 CASSRIVADTQYF
TRBJ1-5 TRBV28 CASKGTDISNQPQHF
TRBJ2-3 TRBV18 CASSYRDRGTDTQYF
TRBJ2-3 TRBV7-6 CASSSLAGIITDTQYF